The present entry profiles one T cell receptor beta chain with its context. Its cognate antigen is unknown. This sample is drawn from a study of shared clonotypes between healthy human individuals. Deletions cut 0 bases from V and 8 bases from J, with 15 bases between. Germline V gene lookup returns CDR1 SGHKS and CDR2 YYEKEE (reference sequence). The CDR3 is 16 amino acids. CD45RO negativity and positive selection for CCR7 defined naive CD8 cells, a population that excluded terminally differentiated effector memory CD45RA+ cells. Here immunoSEQ multiplex PCR was the method, and the copy in TCRdb shows in-frame clones only, minus some. In the table there are about 2 million clones, just under 95% of which are singletons. Points from the study as a whole: As a rule, naive subsets had a larger estimated richness than memory subsets. Rarefaction showed sorted-subset sequencing was incomplete despite large depth. Between several donors, naive CD4 clonotypes were shared at a level of about 5.3%.

This TCR derives from a young man in good health. Specimen: naive CD8+ T cells sorted from blood. J is TRBJ1-6 and V is TRBV5-5; D is uncertain. Written as DNA, the CDR3 is TGTGCCAGCAGCTTGGAGACCGGGAGAGTGTATTCACCCCTCCACTTT. Its translation: CASSLETGRVYSPLHF.